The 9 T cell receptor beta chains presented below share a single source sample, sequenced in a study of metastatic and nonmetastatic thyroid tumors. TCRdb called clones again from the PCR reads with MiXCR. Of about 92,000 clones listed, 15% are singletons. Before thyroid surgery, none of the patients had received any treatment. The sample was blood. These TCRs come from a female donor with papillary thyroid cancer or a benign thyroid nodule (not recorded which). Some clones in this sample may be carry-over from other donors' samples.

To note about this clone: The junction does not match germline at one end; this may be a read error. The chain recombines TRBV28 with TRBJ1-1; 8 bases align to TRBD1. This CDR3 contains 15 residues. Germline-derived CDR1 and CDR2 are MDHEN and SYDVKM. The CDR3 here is CASSGQGLGNTQALF. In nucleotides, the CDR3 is TGTGCCAGCAGCGGACAGGGCTTAGGGAACACTCAAGCTTTATTT. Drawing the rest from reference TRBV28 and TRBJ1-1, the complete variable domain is DVKVTQSSRYLVKRTGEKVFLECVQDMDHENMFWYRQDPGLGLRLIYFSYDVKMKEKGDIPEGYSVSREKKERFSLILESASTNQTSMYLCASSGQGLGNTQALFGQGTRLTVV.

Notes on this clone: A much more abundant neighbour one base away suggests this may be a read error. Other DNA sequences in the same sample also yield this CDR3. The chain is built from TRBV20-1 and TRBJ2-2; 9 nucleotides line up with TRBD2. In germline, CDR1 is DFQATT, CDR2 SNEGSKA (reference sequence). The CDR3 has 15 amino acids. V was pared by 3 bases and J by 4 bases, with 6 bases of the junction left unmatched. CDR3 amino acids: CSARGLAGVTGELFF. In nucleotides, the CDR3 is TGCAGTGCTAGGGGACTAGCTGGGGTCACCGGGGAGCTGTTTTTT.

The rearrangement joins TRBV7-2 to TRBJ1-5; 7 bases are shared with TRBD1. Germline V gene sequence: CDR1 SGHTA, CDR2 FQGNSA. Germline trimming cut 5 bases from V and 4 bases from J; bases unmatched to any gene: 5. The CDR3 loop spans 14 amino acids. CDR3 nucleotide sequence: TGTGCCAGCAGCGCAACAGGGGCAAATCAGCCCCAGCATTTT. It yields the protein CASSATGANQPQHF. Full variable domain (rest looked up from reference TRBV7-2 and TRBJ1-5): GAGVSQSPSNKVTEKGKDVELRCDPISGHTALYWYRQSLGQGLEFLIYFQGNSAPDKSGLPSDRFSAERTGGSVSTLTIQRTQQEDSAVYLCASSATGANQPQHFGDGTRLSIL.

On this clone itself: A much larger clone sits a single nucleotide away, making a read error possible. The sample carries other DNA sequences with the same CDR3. CDR3 region: CASRTDGNSPLHF. The CDR3 region has the DNA TGCGCCAGCCGGACAGACGGAAATTCACCTCTCCACTTT. The chain recombines TRBV4-1 with TRBJ1-6; maybe TRBD1 (6 bases). The length of the CDR3 is 13 residues. CDR1 is MGHRA, CDR2 YSYEKL, per germline.

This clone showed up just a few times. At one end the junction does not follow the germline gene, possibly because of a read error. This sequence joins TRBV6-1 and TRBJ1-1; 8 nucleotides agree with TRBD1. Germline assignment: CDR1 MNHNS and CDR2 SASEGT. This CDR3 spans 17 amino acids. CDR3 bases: TGTGCCATCAGGCCATCCACAGGGGGAGTCTTTAACAGTGAAGCTTTCTTT. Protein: CAIRPSTGGVFNSEAFF.

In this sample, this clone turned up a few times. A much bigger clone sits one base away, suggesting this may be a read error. The chain's CDR3 is CAWSVPGQLNTEASF. The CDR3 nucleotides are TGTGCCTGGAGTGTACCGGGACAGCTGAACACTGAAGCTTCCTTT. The chain combines TRBV30 with TRBJ1-1, with 7 bases matching TRBD1. CDR3 length equals 15 residues. The germline CDR1 and CDR2 sequences are GTSNPN and SVGIG (reference sequence).

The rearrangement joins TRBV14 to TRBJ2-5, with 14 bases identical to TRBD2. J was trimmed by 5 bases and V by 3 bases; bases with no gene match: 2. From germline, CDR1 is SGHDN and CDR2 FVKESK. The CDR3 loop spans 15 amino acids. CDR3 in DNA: TGTGCCAGCAGCCACAGGACTAGCGGGGGGGAGACCCAGTACTTC. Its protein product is CASSHRTSGGETQYF. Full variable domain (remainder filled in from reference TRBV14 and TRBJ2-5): EAGVTQFPSHSVIEKGQTVTLRCDPISGHDNLYWYRRVMGKEIKFLLHFVKESKQDESGMPNNRFLAERTGGTYSTLKVQPAELEDSGVYFCASSHRTSGGETQYFGPGTRLLVL.

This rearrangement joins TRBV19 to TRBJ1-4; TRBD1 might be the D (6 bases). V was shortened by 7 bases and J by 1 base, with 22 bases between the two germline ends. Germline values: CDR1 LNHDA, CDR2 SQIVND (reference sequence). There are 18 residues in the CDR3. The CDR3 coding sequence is TGTGCCAGTACCAAAAGGCAGGGACAATCCGGAACTAATGAAAAACTGTTTTTT. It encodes CASTKRQGQSGTNEKLFF.

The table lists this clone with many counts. CDR3 loop: CSARRGSYTEAFF. Here the CDR3 DNA reads TGCAGTGCTCGCCGGGGCTCCTACACTGAAGCTTTCTTT. The gene calls are TRBV20-1 and TRBJ1-1; possible D gene TRBD1, 5 bases. CDR1 is DFQATT and CDR2 is SNEGSKA in the germline V gene (reference sequence). V lost 5 bases and J 3 bases, leaving 13 bases between the germline ends. This CDR3 has 13 amino acids.